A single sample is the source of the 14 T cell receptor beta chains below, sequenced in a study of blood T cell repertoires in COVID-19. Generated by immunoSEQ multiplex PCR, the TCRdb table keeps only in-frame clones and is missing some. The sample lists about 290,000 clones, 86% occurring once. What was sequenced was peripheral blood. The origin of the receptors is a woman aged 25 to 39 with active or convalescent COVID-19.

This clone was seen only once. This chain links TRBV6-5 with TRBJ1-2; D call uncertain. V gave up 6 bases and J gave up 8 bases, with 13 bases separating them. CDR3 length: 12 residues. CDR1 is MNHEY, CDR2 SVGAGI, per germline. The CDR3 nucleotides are TGTGCCAGCAGACCCCCCTCGGGGGGCTACACCTTC. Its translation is CASRPPSGGYTF.

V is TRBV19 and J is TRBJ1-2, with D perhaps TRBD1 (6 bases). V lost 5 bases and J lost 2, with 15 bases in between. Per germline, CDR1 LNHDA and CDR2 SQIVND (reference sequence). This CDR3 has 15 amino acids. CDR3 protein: CASSEQKGTNYGYTF. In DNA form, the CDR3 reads TGTGCCAGTAGTGAACAGAAAGGGACAAACTATGGCTACACCTTC. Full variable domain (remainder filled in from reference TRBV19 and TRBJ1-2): DGGITQSPKYLFRKEGQNVTLSCEQNLNHDAMYWYRQDPGQGLRLIYYSQIVNDFQKGDIAEGYSVSREKKESFPLTVTSAQKNPTAFYLCASSEQKGTNYGYTFGSGTRLTVV.

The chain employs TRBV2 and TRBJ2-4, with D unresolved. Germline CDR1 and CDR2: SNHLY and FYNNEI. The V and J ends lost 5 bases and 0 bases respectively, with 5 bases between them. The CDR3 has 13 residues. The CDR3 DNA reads TGTGCCAGCAGTAAACTAGCCAAAAACATTCAGTACTTC. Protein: CASSKLAKNIQYF.

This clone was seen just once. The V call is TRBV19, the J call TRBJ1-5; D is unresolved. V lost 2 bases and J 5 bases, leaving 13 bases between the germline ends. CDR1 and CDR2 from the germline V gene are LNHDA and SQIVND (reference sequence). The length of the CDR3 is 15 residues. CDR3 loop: CASSINHSRYQPQHF. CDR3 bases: TGTGCCAGTAGTATAAATCACAGTCGTTATCAGCCCCAGCATTTT.

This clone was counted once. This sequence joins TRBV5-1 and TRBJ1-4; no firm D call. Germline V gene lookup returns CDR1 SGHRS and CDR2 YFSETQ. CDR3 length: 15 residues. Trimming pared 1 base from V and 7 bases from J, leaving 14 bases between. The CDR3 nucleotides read TGCGCCAGCAGCTTGCTAGGGAACGAGGGTGAAAAACTGTTTTTT. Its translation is CASSLLGNEGEKLFF. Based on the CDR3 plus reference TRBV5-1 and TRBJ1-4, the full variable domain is KAGVTQTPRYLIKTRGQQVTLSCSPISGHRSVSWYQQTPGQGLQFLFEYFSETQRNKGNFPGRFSGRQFSNSRSEMNVSTLELGDSALYLCASSLLGNEGEKLFFGSGTQLSVL.

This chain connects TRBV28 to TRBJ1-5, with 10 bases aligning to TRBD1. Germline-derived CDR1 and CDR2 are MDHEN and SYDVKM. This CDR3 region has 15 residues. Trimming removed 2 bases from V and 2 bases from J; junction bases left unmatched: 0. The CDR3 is CASSLGTGGNQPQHF. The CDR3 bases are TGTGCCAGCAGTTTAGGGACAGGGGGCAATCAGCCCCAGCATTTT.

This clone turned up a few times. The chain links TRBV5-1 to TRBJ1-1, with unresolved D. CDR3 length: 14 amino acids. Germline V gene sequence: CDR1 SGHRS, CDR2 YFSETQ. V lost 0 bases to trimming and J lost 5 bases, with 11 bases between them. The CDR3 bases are TGCGCCAGCAGCTTGGTGGCCTCGGGGACTGAAGCTTTCTTT. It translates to CASSLVASGTEAFF.

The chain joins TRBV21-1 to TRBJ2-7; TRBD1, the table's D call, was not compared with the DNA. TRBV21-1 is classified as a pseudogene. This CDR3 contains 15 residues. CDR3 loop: CASSTTGTGSYEQYF. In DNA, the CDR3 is TGTGCCAGCAGCACCACCGGGACAGGCTCCTACGAGCAGTACTTC.

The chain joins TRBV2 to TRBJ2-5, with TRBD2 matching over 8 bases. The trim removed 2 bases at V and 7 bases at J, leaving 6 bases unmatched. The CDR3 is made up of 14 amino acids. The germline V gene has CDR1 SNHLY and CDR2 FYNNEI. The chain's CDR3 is CASSERGGLRTQYF. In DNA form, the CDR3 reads TGTGCCAGCAGTGAACGGGGGGGACTACGGACCCAGTACTTC.

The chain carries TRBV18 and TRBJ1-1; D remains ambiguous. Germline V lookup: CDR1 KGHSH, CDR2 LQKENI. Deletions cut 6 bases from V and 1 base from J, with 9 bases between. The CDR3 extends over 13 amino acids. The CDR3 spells CASSQSANTEAFF. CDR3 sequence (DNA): TGTGCCAGCTCCCAGTCTGCGAACACTGAAGCTTTCTTT.

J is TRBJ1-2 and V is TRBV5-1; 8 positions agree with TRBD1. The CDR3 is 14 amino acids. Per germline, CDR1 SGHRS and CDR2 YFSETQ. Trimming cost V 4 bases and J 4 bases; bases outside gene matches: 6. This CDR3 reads CASSVRTGFYGYTF. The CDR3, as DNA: TGCGCCAGCAGCGTACGGACAGGGTTCTATGGCTACACCTTC. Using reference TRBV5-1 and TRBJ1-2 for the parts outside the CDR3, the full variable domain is KAGVTQTPRYLIKTRGQQVTLSCSPISGHRSVSWYQQTPGQGLQFLFEYFSETQRNKGNFPGRFSGRQFSNSRSEMNVSTLELGDSALYLCASSVRTGFYGYTFGSGTRLTVV.

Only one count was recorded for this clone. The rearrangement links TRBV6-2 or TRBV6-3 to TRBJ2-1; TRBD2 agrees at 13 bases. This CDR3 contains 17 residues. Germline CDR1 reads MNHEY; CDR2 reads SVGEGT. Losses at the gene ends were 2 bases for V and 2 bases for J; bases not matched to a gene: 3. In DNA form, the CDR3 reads TGTGCCAGCAGTTACACTAGCGGGGGGGTCCCCTACAATGAGCAGTTCTTC. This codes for CASSYTSGGVPYNEQFF.

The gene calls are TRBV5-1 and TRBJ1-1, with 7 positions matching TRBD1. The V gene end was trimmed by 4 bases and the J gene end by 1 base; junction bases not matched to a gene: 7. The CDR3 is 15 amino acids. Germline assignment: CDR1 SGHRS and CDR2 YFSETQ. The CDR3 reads CASSLGGQANTEAFF. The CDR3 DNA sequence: TGCGCCAGCAGCCTTGGAGGACAGGCGAACACTGAAGCTTTCTTT.

The CDR3 spells CASSPGTGTYEQYF. The CDR3 DNA reads TGTGCCAGCTCACCCGGGACAGGGACCTACGAGCAGTACTTC. This chain uses TRBV18 with TRBJ2-7; 9 bases line up with TRBD1. Germline V lookup: CDR1 KGHSH, CDR2 LQKENI. The CDR3 consists of 14 residues. V lost 3 bases and J lost 2; bases outside the gene matches: 2.